Here is one T cell receptor beta chain with its context. Combining iRepertoire HTBI primers with Arm-PCR of CDR3 regions, the authors built TCR beta libraries. Original analysis: Across samples, 55 to 75 TRBV and 14 TRBJ segments were found. MiXCR was run by TCRdb on the multiplex PCR reads, yielding one entry per CDR3 protein. The authors' filters were not applied to this entry. The sample includes around 450,000 distinct CDR3 sequences, roughly a fifth seen only once; the top ten take approximately 6.4%. This entry belongs to a study of regulatory T cells in long-lasting Graves disease. Regarding time point: persistent/refractory GD, antithyroid drugs over 5 years with positive TRAb. RNA from PBMCs was the source of the TCR library. The CDR3 sequence is 16 residues long. Per germline, CDR1 SGHDN and CDR2 FVKESK. V lost 0 bases and J lost 8, with 14 bases in between.

The chain has TRBV14 and TRBJ1-6; the D is unclear. This sample comprised peripheral blood mononuclear cells (PBMCs), obtained when the disease was refractory, from a patient treated with antithyroid drugs. The TCR was taken from a female donor with Graves disease. The CDR3, as DNA: TGTGCCAGCAGCCAAGATTTCGGTCCCTGGGATTCACCCCTCCACTTT. Protein product: CASSQDFGPWDSPLHF.